Following are 5 T cell receptor beta chains from one sample sequenced in a study of Ad26.COV2.S vaccination and SARS-CoV-2 variants. Treatment reported: about 20 received Ad26.COV2.S at low or high dose, single or two shots; five or six received placebo; per-sample allocation not given. Vaccine and placebo recipients were sampled on day 63 after the first injection. Assay: immunoSEQ multiplex PCR; the TCRdb copy retains only in-frame clones and omits some. The top ten clones hold roughly an eighth of a sample with 400,000 to 450,000 clones, roughly 90% of them seen once. Sequenced material: peripheral blood, taken in a trial of Ad26.COV2.S vaccine versus placebo. All receptors come from a person between 18 and 60 years old who received the Ad26.COV2.S COVID-19 vaccine or a placebo.

The table lists this clone with a count of one. The chain couples TRBV30 to TRBJ2-3, with 8 bases fitting TRBD2. This CDR3 comprises 18 residues. Trimming removed 5 bases from V and 0 bases from J; junction bases left unmatched: 16. The germline V gene has CDR1 GTSNPN and CDR2 SVGIG (reference sequence). CDR3 sequence: CAWCKSLLLADSTDTQYF. The CDR3 region has the DNA TGTGCCTGGTGCAAGTCCCTACTACTAGCGGATAGCACAGATACGCAGTATTTT. The full variable domain, its missing parts supplied by reference TRBV30 and TRBJ2-3, is SQTIHQWPATLVQPVGSPLSLECTVEGTSNPNLYWYRQAAGRGLQLLFYSVGIGQISSEVPQNLSASRPQDRQFILSSKKLLLSDSGFYLCAWCKSLLLADSTDTQYFGPGTRLTVL.

V usage is TRBV18 and J usage is TRBJ2-7; TRBD2 matches 10 bases. Germline lookup yields CDR1 KGHSH and CDR2 LQKENI. Losses at the gene ends were 3 bases for V and 5 bases for J; bases not matched to a gene: 4. This CDR3 is 14 amino acids long. CDR3 sequence reads: CASSPGLAVDEQYF. In DNA, the CDR3 is TGTGCCAGCTCACCTGGACTAGCGGTGGACGAGCAGTACTTC.

The J gene is TRBJ2-5, the V gene TRBV19; 7 bases align to TRBD2. Germline V lookup: CDR1 LNHDA, CDR2 SQIVND (reference sequence). Trimming removed 10 bases from V and 3 bases from J; junction bases left unmatched: 14. The CDR3 is 15 amino acids. The CDR3 DNA sequence: TGTGCCACCAAAAACCCCGGCGGGGGAAAAGAGACCCAGTACTTC. It specifies CATKNPGGGKETQYF.

This clone was detected a few times. V is TRBV27 and J is TRBJ2-1; D perhaps matches TRBD2 (5 bases). Germline loops: CDR1 MNHEY, CDR2 SMNVEV (reference sequence). V was pared by 3 bases and J by 5 bases, with 8 bases between. The CDR3 is 13 amino acids. The CDR3 nucleotides are TGTGCCAGCAGTTTTTTCGGGAACAATGAGCAGTTCTTC. As protein: CASSFFGNNEQFF.

The chain is built from TRBV7-9 and TRBJ2-1, with D possibly TRBD2 on 6 matching bases. CDR1 SEHNR and CDR2 FQNEAQ come from the germline V gene (reference sequence). V was pared by 2 bases and J by 8 bases, with 22 bases between. This CDR3 is built from 17 residues. The CDR3 loop is CASSLFVSGPRGDEQFF. Here the CDR3 DNA reads TGTGCCAGCAGCTTATTTGTGTCGGGACCGCGGGGAGATGAGCAGTTCTTC.